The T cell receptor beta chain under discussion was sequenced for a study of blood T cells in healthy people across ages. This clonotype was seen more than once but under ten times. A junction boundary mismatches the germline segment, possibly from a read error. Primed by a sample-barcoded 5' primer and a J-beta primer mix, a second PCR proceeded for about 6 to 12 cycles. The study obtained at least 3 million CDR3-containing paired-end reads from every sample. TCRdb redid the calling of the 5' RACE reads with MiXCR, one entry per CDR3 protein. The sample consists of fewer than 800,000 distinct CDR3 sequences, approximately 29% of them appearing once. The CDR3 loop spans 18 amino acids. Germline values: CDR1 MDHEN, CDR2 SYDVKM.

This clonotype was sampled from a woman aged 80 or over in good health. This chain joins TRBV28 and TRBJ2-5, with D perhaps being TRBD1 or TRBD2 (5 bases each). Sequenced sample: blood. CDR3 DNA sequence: TGTGCCAGCAGTGCTATATTGGGTTTGGGACGGCTCCAAGAGGCCCAGTACTTC. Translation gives CASSAILGLGRLQEAQYF.